This T cell receptor (beta chain) comes out of a study of blood T cell repertoires in COVID-19 (TCRdb year 2020). In terms of the full investigation: Samples from collaborators originated in the United States, Italy and Spain and spanned both the acute and convalescent phases of COVID-19. The prospective study material was composed of cDNA or gDNA derived from T cells, B-cell-depleted T cells, or PBMCs. Subjects who had been exposed to COVID-19, were actively infected with it, or had recovered from it provided the deeply sampled blood TCRbeta repertoires that made up the dataset. The repertoires were released in a freely available public database meant as a resource for research on the immune response to SARS-CoV-2. The samples were drawn from the first 160 participants of the ongoing ImmuneRACE study and from 950 to 1,500 subjects provided by 6 global collaborators. Nearly every sample came with metadata listing a de-identified subject ID, COVID-19 status, age in years and sex. Where available, HLA class I and class II types were obtained from metadata supplied by the sample provider rather than from assay-based typing.

Participants in the prospective study were aged roughly 18 to 100 years, lived in 24 United States geographic areas, and enrolled through a virtual design. Cohort assignment in the prospective study relied on participant-reported clinical history from a screening survey and a study questionnaire. Exposed participants had been in contact, within 2 weeks of entering the study, with a person who had a PCR-confirmed or clinician-diagnosed case of COVID-19. Mobile phlebotomists in the prospective study collected whole blood, serum and a nasopharyngeal or oropharyngeal swab from every participant. Participants in the prospective study had the option to provide additional blood draws and questionnaires over an approximately 2-month period. Blood samples from the prospective study were shipped frozen or at room temperature prior to DNA extraction. TCRbeta CDR3 regions were amplified from genomic DNA by means of the immunoSEQ Assay, a bias-controlled multiplex PCR. Per the authors' processing: The number of nucleated cells in each sample was estimated by amplification of reference gene primers within the assay. To quantify the absolute abundance of each unique TCRbeta CDR3 rearrangement, sequence reads were collapsed and filtered. For each sample, productive Simpson clonality was calculated as the square root of Simpson's diversity index across productive rearrangements. What TCRdb holds here is the immuneACCESS table cut down to in-frame rearrangements. Part of the clones is not present; checked against another copy, under half of the missing clones reflect an unresolved V gene, and the others are unexplained. That table supplies the V and J calls and clone size; D and trimming were determined from the DNA. The sample table records almost 350,000 clones; roughly 90% of these occur just once. The ten largest account for approximately 0.93% of the sample.

With regard to this clone: Its antigen is unknown. Within one base of it there is no much larger clone, and no base qualities were kept.

Including cysteine and phenylalanine, the CDR3 has 13 amino acids. Of the read, only the CDR3 DNA is kept; its 39 bases are in frame from base 1. V is shortened by 5 bases, J by 3 bases, and the region joining them spans 8 bases. In the germline V gene, CDR1 corresponds to MRHNA and CDR2 to SNTAGT. The research as a whole found: The quantity of clinical and demographic metadata differed by source and by participant and was supplied without curation.

The sequence links TRBV6-4 to TRBJ2-1, with a tentative D gene TRBD1 over 6 matching bases. The TCR originated in a woman between 25 and 40 years old who had been exposed to COVID-19. The sample was PBMCs or T cells enriched from blood (not recorded which). CDR3 sequence: CASSLDSYNEQFF. Here is the DNA: TGTGCCAGCAGTCTGGACAGCTACAATGAGCAGTTCTTC.